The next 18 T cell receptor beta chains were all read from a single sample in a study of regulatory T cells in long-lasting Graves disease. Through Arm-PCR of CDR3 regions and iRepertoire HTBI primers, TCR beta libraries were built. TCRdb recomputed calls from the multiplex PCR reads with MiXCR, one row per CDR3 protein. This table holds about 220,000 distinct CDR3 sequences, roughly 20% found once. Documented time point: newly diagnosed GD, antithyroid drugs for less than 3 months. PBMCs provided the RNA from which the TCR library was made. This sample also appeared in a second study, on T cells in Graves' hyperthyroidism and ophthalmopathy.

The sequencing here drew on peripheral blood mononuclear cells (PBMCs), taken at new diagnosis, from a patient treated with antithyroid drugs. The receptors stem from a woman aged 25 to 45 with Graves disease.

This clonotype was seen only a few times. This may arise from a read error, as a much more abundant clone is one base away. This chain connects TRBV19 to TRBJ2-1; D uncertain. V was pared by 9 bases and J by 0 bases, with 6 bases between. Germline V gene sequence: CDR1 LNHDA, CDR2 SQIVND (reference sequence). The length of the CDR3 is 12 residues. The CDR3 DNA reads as TGTGCCAGCAGTGACTCCTACAATGAGCAGTTCTTC. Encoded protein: CASSDSYNEQFF. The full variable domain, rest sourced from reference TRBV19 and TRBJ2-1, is DGGITQSPKYLFRKEGQNVTLSCEQNLNHDAMYWYRQDPGQGLRLIYYSQIVNDFQKGDIAEGYSVSREKKESFPLTVTSAQKNPTAFYLCASSDSYNEQFFGPGTRLTVL.

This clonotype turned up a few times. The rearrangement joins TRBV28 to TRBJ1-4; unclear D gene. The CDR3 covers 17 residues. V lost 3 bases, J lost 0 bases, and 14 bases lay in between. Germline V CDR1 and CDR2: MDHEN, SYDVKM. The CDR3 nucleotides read TGTGCCAGCAGTTTGGTTTTTCAGAAAGCAACTAATGAAAAACTGTTTTTT. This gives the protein CASSLVFQKATNEKLFF.

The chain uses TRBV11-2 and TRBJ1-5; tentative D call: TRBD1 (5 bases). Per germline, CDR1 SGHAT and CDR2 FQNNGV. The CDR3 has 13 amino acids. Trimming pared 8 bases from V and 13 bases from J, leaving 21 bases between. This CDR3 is CASDQGSDQAQHF. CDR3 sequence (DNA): TGTGCCAGCGACCAGGGAAGCGATCAGGCGCAGCATTTT.

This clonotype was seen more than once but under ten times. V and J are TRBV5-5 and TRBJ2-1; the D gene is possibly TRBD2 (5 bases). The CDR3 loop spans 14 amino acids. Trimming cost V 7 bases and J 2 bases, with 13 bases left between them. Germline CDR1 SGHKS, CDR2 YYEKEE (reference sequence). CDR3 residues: CASGSAPPYNEQFF. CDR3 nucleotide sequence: TGTGCCAGCGGGAGCGCCCCGCCCTACAATGAGCAGTTCTTC.

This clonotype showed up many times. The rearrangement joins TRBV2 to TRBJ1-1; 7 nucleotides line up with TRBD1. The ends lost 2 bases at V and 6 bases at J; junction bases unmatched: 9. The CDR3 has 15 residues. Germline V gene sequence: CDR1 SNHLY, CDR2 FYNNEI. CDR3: CASSEQGQRHPEAFF. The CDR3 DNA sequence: TGTGCCAGCAGTGAACAGGGACAGCGTCACCCTGAAGCTTTCTTT.

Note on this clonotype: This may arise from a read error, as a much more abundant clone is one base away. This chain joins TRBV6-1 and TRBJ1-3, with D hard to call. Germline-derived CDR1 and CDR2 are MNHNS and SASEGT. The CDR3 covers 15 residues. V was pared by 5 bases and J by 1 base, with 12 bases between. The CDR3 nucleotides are TGTGCCAGCAGTCCCGACCGATCATCTGGAAACACCATATATTTT. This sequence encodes CASSPDRSSGNTIYF.

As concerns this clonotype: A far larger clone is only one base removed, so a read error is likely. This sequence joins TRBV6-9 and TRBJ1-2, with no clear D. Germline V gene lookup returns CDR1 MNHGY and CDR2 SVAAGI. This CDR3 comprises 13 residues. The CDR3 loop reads CARSSQPDYGYTF. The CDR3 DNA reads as TGTGCCAGAAGTTCCCAGCCGGACTATGGCTACACCTTC.

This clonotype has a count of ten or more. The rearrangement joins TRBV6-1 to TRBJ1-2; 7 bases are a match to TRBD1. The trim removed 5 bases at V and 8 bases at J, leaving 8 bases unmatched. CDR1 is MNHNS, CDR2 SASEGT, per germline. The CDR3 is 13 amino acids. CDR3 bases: TGTGCCAGCAGTCCGGTAGGGGGCCGGGGCTACACCTTC. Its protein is CASSPVGGRGYTF.

The CDR3 coding sequence is TGCGCCAGCAGCCAAGAAGGGGCGGTACGCAGCACAGATACGCAGTATTTT. Translating it yields CASSQEGAVRSTDTQYF. This chain links TRBV4-1 with TRBJ2-3; a weak D match, TRBD1 (5 bases). V was shortened by 0 bases and J by 0 bases, with 13 bases between the two germline ends. CDR3 length: 17 amino acids. Germline lookup yields CDR1 MGHRA and CDR2 YSYEKL.

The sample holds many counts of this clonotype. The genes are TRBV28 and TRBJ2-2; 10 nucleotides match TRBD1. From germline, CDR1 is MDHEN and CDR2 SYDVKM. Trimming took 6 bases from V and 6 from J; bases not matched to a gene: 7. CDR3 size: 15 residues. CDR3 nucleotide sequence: TGTGCCAGCAGCCGTCCCGGGACAGGGGCCGGGGAGCTGTTTTTT. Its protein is CASSRPGTGAGELFF.

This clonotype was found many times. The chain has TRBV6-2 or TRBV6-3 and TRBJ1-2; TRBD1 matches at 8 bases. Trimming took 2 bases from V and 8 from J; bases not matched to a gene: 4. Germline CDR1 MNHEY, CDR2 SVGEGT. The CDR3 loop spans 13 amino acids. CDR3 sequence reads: CASSYRQGMGYTF. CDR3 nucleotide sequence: TGTGCCAGCAGTTACAGACAGGGGATGGGCTACACCTTC.

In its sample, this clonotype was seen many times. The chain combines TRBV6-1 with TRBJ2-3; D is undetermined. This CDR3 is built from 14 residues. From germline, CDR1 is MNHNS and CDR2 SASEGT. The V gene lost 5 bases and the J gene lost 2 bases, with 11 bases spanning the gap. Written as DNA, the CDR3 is TGTGCCAGCAGTACAACCCCATTCACAGATACGCAGTATTTT. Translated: CASSTTPFTDTQYF.

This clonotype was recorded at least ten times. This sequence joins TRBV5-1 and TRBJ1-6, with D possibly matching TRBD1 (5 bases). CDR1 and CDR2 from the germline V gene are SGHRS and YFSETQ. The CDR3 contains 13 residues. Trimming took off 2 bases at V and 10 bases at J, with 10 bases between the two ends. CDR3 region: CASSLAGKSPLHF. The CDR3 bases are TGCGCCAGCAGCTTAGCAGGGAAATCACCCCTCCACTTT.

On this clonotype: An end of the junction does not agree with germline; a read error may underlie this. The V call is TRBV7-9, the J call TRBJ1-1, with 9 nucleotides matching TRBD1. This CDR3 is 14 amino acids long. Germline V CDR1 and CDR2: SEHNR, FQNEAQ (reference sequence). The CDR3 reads CASSQTGGNTEAFF. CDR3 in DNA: TGCGCCAGCAGCCAGACAGGGGGGAACACTGAAGCTTTCTTT.

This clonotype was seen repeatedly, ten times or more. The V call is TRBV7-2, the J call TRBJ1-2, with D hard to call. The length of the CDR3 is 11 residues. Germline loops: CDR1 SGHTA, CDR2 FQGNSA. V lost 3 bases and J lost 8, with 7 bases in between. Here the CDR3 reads CASSFGGGYTF. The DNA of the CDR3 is TGTGCCAGCAGCTTCGGCGGCGGCTACACCTTC.

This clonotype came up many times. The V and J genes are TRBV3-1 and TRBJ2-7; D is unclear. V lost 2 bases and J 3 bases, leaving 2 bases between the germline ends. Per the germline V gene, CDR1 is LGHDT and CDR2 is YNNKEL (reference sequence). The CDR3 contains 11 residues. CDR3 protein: CASSQIYEQYF. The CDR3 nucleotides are TGTGCCAGCAGCCAAATCTACGAGCAGTACTTC.

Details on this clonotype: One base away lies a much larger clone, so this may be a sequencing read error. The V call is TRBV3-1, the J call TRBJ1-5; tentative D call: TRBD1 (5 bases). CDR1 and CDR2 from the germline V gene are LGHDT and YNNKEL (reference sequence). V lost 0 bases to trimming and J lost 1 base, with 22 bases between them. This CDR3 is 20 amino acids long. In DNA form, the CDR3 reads TGTGCCAGCAGCCAAGATCTGAATTTTCCGGGAGAGGGGAGCAATCAGCCCCAGCATTTT. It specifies CASSQDLNFPGEGSNQPQHF.

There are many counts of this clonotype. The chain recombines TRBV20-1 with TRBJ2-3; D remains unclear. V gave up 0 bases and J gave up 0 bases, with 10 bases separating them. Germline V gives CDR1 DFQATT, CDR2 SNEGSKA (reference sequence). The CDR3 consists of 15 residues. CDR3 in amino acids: CSARDHETSTDTQYF. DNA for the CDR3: TGCAGTGCTAGAGATCACGAGACTAGCACAGATACGCAGTATTTT.